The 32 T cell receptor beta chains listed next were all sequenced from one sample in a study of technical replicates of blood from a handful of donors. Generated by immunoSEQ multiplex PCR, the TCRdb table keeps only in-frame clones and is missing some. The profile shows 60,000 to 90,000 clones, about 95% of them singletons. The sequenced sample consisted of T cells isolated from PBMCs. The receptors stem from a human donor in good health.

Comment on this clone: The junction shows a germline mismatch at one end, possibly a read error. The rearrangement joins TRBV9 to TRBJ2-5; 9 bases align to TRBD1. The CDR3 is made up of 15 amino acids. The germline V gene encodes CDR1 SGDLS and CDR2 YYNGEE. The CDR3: CASSVTGTGQESQYF. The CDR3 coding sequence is TGTGCCAGCAGCGTAACCGGGACAGGGCAAGAGTCCCAGTACTTC.

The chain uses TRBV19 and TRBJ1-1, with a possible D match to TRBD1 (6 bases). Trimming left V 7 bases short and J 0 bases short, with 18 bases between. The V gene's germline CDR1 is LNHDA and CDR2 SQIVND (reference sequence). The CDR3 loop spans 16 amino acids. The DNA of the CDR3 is TGTGCCAGTACCCTCGGTCGGGGGGCTTTGAACACTGAAGCTTTCTTT. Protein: CASTLGRGALNTEAFF.

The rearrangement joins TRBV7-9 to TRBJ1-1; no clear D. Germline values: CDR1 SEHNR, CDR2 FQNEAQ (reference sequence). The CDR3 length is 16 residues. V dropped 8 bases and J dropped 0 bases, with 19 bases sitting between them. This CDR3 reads CASGPKPEGLNTEAFF. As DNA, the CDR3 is TGTGCCAGCGGCCCCAAGCCCGAGGGATTGAACACTGAAGCTTTCTTT.

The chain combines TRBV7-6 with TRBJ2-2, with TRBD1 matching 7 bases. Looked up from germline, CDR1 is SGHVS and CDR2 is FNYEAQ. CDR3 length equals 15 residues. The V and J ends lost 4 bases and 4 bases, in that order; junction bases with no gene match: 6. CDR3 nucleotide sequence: TGTGCCAGCAGCTCGACAGGGACGGTCACCGGGGAGCTGTTTTTT. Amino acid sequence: CASSSTGTVTGELFF.

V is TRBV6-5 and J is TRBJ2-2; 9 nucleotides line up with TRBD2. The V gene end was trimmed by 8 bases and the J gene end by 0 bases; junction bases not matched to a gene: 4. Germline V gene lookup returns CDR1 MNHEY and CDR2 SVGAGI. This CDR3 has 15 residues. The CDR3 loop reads CASFGGRANTGELFF. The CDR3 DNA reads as TGTGCCAGCTTCGGCGGGAGGGCGAACACCGGGGAGCTGTTTTTT.

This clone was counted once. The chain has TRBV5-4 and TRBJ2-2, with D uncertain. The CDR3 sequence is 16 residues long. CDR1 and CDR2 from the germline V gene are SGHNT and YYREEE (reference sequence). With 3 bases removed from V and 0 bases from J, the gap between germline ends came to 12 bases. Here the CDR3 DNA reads TGTGCCAGCAGCTCAAAACTTAGCCCGAACACCGGGGAGCTGTTTTTT. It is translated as CASSSKLSPNTGELFF. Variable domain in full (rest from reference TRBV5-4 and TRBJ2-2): ETGVTQSPTHLIKTRGQQVTLRCSSQSGHNTVSWYQQALGQGPQFIFQYYREEENGRGNFPPRFSGLQFPNYSSELNVNALELDDSALYLCASSSKLSPNTGELFFGEGSRLTVL.

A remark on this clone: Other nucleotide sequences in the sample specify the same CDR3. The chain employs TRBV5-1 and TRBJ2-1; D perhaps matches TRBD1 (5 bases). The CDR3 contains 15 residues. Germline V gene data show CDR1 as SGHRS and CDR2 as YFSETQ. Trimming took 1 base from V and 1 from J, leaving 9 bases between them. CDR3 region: CASSLSQGSYNEQFF. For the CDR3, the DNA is TGCGCCAGCAGCTTGTCCCAGGGTTCCTACAATGAGCAGTTCTTC.

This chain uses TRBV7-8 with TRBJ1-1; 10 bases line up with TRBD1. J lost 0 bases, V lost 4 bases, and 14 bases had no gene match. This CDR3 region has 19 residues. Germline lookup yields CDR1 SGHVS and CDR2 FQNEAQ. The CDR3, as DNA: TGTGCCAGCAGCTCCCGGGCGGGACAGGGGATGTTTCTGAACACTGAAGCTTTCTTT. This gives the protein CASSSRAGQGMFLNTEAFF.

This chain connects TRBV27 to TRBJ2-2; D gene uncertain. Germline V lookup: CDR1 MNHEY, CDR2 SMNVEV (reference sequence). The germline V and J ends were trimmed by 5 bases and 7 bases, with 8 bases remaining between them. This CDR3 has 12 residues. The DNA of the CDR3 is TGTGCCAGCAGTCCCATTTTCGGGGAGCTGTTTTTT. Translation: CASSPIFGELFF.

CDR3 DNA: TGTGCCAGCGGCCGACAGGGCAGCAATCAGCCCCAGCATTTT. It encodes CASGRQGSNQPQHF. V usage is TRBV2 and J usage is TRBJ1-5; 7 bases line up with TRBD1. Germline V gene lookup returns CDR1 SNHLY and CDR2 FYNNEI. With 8 bases clipped from V and 1 base from J, the junction kept 5 bases outside the gene matches. The CDR3 sequence is 14 residues long.

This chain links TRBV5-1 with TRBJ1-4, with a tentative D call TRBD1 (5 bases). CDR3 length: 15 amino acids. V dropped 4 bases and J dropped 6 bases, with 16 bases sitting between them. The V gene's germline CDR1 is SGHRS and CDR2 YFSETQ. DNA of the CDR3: TGCGCCAGCAGCCTGACGCAGGCGGGGGATGAAAAACTGTTTTTT. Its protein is CASSLTQAGDEKLFF.

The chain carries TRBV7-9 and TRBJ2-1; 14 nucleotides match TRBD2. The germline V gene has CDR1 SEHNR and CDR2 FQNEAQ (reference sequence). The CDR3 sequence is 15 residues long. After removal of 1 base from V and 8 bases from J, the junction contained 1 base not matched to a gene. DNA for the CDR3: TGTGCCAGCAGCTTAGGACTAGCGGGAGGGCATGAGCAGTTCTTC. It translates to CASSLGLAGGHEQFF.

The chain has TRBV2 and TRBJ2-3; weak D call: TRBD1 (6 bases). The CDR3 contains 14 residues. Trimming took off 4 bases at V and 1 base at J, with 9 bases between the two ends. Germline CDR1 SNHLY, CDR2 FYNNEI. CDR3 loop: CASSGQARTDTQYF. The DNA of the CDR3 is TGTGCCAGCAGTGGACAGGCCCGCACAGATACGCAGTATTTT.

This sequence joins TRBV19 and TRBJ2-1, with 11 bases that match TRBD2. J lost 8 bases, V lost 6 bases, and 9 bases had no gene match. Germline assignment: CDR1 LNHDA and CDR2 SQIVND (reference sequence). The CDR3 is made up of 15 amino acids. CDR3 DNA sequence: TGTGCCAGTAGAGATACTAGCGGGAGCAGCCATGAGCAGTTCTTC. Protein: CASRDTSGSSHEQFF.

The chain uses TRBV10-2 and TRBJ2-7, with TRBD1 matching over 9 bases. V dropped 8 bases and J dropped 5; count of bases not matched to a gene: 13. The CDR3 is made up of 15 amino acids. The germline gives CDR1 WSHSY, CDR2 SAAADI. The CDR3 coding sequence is TGCGCCAGCGAAACCGAAACGGGACAGGGCGACGAGCAGTACTTC. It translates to CASETETGQGDEQYF.

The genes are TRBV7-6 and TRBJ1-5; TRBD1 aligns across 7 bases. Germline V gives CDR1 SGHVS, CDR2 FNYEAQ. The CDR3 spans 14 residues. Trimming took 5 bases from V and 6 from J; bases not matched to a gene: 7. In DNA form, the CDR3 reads TGTGCCAGCAGCGATACAGGGGCTAGTCAGCCCCAGCATTTT. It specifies CASSDTGASQPQHF.

The CDR3 nucleotides are TGTGCCAGCAGTTCCGGACAGGGGGCGAGATACAATGAGCAGTTCTTC. It codes for CASSSGQGARYNEQFF. This chain links TRBV2 with TRBJ2-1; 11 nucleotides match TRBD1. Germline V lookup: CDR1 SNHLY, CDR2 FYNNEI. The CDR3 is made up of 16 amino acids. The junction had 7 bases not matched to a gene; V was cut back by 5 bases and J by 4 bases. The full variable domain, rest sourced from reference TRBV2 and TRBJ2-1, is EPEVTQTPSHQVTQMGQEVILRCVPISNHLYFYWYRQILGQKVEFLVSFYNNEISEKSEIFDDQFSVERPDGSNFTLKIRSTKLEDSAMYFCASSSGQGARYNEQFFGPGTRLTVL.

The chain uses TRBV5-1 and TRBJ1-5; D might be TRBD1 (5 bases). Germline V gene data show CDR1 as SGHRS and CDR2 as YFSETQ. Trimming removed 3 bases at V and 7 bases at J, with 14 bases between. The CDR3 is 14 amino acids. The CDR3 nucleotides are TGCGCCAGCAGCTACCTGGGGGGGGAGCAGCCCCAGCATTTT. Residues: CASSYLGGEQPQHF. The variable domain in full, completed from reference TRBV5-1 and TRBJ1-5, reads KAGVTQTPRYLIKTRGQQVTLSCSPISGHRSVSWYQQTPGQGLQFLFEYFSETQRNKGNFPGRFSGRQFSNSRSEMNVSTLELGDSALYLCASSYLGGEQPQHFGDGTRLSIL.

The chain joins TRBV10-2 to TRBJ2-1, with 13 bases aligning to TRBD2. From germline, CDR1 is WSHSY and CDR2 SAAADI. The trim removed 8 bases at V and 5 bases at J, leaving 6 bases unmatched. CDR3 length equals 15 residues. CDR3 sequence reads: CASRLAGGINNEQFF. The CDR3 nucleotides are TGCGCCAGCCGACTAGCGGGGGGAATTAACAATGAGCAGTTCTTC.

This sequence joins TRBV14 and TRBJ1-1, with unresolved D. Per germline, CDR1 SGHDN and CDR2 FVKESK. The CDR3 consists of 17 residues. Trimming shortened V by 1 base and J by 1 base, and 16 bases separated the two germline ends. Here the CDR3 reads CASSQGGQKERNTEAFF. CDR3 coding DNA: TGTGCCAGCAGCCAAGGAGGGCAGAAGGAGAGGAACACTGAAGCTTTCTTT.

For the CDR3, the DNA is TGTGCCAGTAGGGGGGGTATCGACGAGCAGTACTTC. This gives the protein CASRGGIDEQYF. The V call is TRBV19, the J call TRBJ2-7; the D gene is possibly TRBD2 (6 bases). Germline CDR1 and CDR2: LNHDA and SQIVND (reference sequence). Trimming removed 6 bases from V and 5 bases from J, with 11 bases in between. The CDR3 is made up of 12 amino acids.

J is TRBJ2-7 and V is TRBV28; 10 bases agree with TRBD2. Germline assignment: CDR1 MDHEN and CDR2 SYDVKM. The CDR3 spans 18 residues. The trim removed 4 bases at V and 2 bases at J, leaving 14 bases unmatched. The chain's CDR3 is CASSSELAGAAMPYEQYF. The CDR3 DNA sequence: TGTGCCAGCAGTTCCGAGCTAGCGGGAGCGGCTATGCCCTACGAGCAGTACTTC.

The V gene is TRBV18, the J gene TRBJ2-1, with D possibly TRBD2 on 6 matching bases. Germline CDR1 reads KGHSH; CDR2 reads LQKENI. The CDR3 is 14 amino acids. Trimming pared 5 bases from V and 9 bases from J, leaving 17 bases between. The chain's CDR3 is CASSLGTQATEQFF. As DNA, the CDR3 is TGTGCCAGCTCATTAGGGACTCAGGCGACTGAGCAGTTCTTC.

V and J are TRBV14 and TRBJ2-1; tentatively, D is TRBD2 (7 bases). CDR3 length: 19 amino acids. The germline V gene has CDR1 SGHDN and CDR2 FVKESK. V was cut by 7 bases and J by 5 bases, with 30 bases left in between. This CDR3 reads CASTKRGYSRESPNNEQFF. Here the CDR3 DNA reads TGTGCCAGCACCAAAAGGGGGTATTCGCGGGAGAGTCCCAACAATGAGCAGTTCTTC.

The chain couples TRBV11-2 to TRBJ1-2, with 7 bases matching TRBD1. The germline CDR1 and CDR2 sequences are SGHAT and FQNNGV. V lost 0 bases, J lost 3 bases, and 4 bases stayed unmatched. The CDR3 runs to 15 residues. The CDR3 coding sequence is TGTGCCAGCAGCTTAGATACAGGGGACCACTATGGCTACACCTTC. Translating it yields CASSLDTGDHYGYTF.

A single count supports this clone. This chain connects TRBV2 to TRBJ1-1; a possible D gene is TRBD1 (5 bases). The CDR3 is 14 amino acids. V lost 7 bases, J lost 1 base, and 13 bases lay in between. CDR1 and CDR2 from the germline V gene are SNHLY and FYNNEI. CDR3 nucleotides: TGTGCCAGCACGAGGACACCAGAGAACACTGAAGCTTTCTTT. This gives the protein CASTRTPENTEAFF.

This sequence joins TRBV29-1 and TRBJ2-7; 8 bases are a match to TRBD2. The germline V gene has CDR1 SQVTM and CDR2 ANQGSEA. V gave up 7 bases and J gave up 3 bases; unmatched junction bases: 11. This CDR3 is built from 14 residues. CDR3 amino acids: CSARTGRGVYEQYF. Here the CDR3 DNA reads TGCAGCGCTCGAACGGGGCGGGGGGTCTACGAGCAGTACTTC.

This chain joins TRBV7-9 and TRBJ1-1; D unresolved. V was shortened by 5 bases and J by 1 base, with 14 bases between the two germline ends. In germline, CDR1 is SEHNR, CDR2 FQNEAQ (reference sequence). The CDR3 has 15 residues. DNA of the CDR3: TGTGCCAGCAGCCCCCGGACGGGAGCGAACACTGAAGCTTTCTTT. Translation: CASSPRTGANTEAFF.

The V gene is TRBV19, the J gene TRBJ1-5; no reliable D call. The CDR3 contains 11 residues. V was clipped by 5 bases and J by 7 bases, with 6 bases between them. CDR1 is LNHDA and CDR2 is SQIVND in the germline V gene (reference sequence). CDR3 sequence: CASSAGQPQHF. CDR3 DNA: TGTGCCAGTAGTGCGGGACAGCCCCAGCATTTT. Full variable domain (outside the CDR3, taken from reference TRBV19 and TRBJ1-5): DGGITQSPKYLFRKEGQNVTLSCEQNLNHDAMYWYRQDPGQGLRLIYYSQIVNDFQKGDIAEGYSVSREKKESFPLTVTSAQKNPTAFYLCASSAGQPQHFGDGTRLSIL.

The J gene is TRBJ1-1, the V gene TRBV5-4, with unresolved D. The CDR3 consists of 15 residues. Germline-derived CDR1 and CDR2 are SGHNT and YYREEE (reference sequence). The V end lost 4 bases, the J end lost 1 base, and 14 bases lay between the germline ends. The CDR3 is CASSLRPLRNTEAFF. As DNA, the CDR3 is TGTGCCAGCAGCCTCCGTCCTTTGAGGAACACTGAAGCTTTCTTT.

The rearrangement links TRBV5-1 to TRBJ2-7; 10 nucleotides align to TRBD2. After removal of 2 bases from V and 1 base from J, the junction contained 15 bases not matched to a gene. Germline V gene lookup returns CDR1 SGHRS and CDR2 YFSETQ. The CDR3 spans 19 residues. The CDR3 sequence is CASSFWPSGRERDSYEQYF. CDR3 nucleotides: TGCGCCAGCAGCTTTTGGCCTAGCGGGAGAGAGAGGGATTCCTACGAGCAGTACTTC.

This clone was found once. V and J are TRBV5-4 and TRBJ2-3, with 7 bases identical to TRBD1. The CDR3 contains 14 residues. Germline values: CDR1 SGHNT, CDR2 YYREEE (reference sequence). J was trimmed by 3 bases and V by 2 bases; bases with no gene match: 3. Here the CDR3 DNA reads TGTGCCAGCAGCTTTAAGACAGGGACAGATACGCAGTATTTT. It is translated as CASSFKTGTDTQYF.